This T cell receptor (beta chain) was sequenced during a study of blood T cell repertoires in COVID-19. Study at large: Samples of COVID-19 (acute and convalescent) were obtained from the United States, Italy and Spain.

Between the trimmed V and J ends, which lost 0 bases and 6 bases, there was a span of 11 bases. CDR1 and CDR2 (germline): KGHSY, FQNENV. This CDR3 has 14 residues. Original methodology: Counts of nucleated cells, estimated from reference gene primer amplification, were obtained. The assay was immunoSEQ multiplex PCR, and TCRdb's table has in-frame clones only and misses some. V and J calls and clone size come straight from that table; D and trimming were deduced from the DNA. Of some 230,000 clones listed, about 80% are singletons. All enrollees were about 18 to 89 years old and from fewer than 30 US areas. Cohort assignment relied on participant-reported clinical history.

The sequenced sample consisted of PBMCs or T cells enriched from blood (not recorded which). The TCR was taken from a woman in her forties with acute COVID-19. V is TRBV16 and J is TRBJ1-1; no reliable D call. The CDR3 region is CASSQSYGVPEAFF. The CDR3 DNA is TGTGCCAGCAGCCAATCTTACGGGGTTCCTGAAGCTTTCTTT.